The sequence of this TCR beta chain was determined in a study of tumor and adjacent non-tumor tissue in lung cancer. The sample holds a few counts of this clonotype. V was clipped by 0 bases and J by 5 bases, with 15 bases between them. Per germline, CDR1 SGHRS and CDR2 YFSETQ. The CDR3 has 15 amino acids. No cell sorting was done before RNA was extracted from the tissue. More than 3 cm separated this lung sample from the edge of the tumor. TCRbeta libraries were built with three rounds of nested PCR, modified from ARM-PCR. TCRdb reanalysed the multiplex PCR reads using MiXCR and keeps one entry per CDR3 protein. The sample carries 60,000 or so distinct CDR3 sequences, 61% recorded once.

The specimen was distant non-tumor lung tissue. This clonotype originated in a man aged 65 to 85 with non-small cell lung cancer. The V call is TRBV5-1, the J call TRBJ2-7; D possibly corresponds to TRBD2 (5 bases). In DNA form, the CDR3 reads TGCGCCAGCAGCTTGGGAGGGTCCCCGAGGCACGAGCAGTACTTC. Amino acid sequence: CASSLGGSPRHEQYF.